The rows below give T cell receptor beta chains drawn from one sample of a study of graft-versus-host responses after intestinal transplantation. Generated by immunoSEQ multiplex PCR, the TCRdb table keeps only in-frame clones and is missing some. The sample holds over 65,000 clones, around 92% seen once. The sample was PBMCs, taken 98 days after intestinal transplantation. These receptors all stem from a human patient who received an intestinal transplant, so some T cells may come from the graft donor. The CDR3 runs from the conserved cysteine through the conserved F or W. A D gene is named only where the DNA matches it firmly. Clone size is stated in some rows and not others, as once, few, many or a class when expanded.

CDR3nt	CDR3aa	v_gene	j_gene	abundance	d_gene
TGTGCCAGCAGTTACTCCCCGGACAGCTATGGCTACACCTTC	CASSYSPDSYGYTF	TRBV6-5	TRBJ1-2	NA	NA
TGCGCCAGCAGCTTAAGTTCCAATGAGCAGTTCTTC	CASSLSSNEQFF	TRBV5-1	TRBJ2-1	few	NA
TGTGCCAGTAGTATGAGACAGGGGGGACAGCCCCAGCATTTT	CASSMRQGGQPQHF	TRBV19	TRBJ1-5	NA	TRBD1
TGTGCCAGCAGCTCCATAATGCGGGAGGAGAACACCGGGGAGCTGTTTTTT	CASSSIMREENTGELFF	TRBV28	TRBJ2-2	NA	TRBD2
TGCGCCAGCAGCTTGGAAGGGTGGGAGCAGTACTTC	CASSLEGWEQYF	TRBV5-1	TRBJ2-7	NA	NA
TGTGCCAGCAGCCACGACGTGGGGAACACCATATATTTT	CASSHDVGNTIYF	TRBV14	TRBJ1-3	NA	NA
TGTGCCAGCAGTCCCAACGTAGCGGGGTTCACAGATACGCAGTATTTT	CASSPNVAGFTDTQYF	TRBV7-9	TRBJ2-3	NA	TRBD2
TGTGCCAGCAGTTTAAACTTTGAAGGGGACATTCAGTACTTC	CASSLNFEGDIQYF	TRBV27	TRBJ2-4	NA	NA
TGTGCCAGCAGAAGGACAGTAGCCTACAATGAGCAGTTCTTC	CASRRTVAYNEQFF	TRBV28	TRBJ2-1	once	NA
TGTGCCAGCAGTCCACAACAGGGGGCTGAAAAACTGTTTTTT	CASSPQQGAEKLFF	TRBV6-5	TRBJ1-4	NA	TRBD1
TGTGCCAGCAGCACGAGGGACACCGTAACCGCTGAAGCTTTCTTT	CASSTRDTVTAEAFF	TRBV13	TRBJ1-1	NA	NA
TGTGCCAGTACTGGGGTCGGTGAGCAGTTCTTC	CASTGVGEQFF	TRBV6-1	TRBJ2-1	NA	NA
TGTGCCACCAGCCCTGGGGGACAGGGTATGCAGACCCAGTACTTC	CATSPGGQGMQTQYF	TRBV15	TRBJ2-5	NA	TRBD1
TGCAGCGTTACTACTCCAGGGAGCTACGAGCAGTACTTC	CSVTTPGSYEQYF	TRBV29-1	TRBJ2-7	NA	NA
TGTGCCAGCAGTGACTCTGGCGATCGGAATGAGCAGTTCTTC	CASSDSGDRNEQFF	TRBV6-4	TRBJ2-1	few	NA
TGTGCCAGCCTCGACGACACCGGGGAGCTGTTTTTT	CASLDDTGELFF	TRBV6-6	TRBJ2-2	NA	NA
TGCGCCAGCAGCTTGACCTTGACTAGGCAAGAGACCCAGTACTTC	CASSLTLTRQETQYF	TRBV5-1	TRBJ2-5	few	NA
TGTGCCAGCTCACCACCCGGGGGGCCGACCGGGGAGCTGTTTTTT	CASSPPGGPTGELFF	TRBV18	TRBJ2-2	NA	NA
TGTGCCAGCAGTTACTCCGGGGACGAGCAGTACTTC	CASSYSGDEQYF	TRBV6-5	TRBJ2-7	once	NA
TGTGCCAGCTCGCCAGGGGTCTCTGGGGCCAACGTCCTGACTTTC	CASSPGVSGANVLTF	TRBV18	TRBJ2-6	NA	NA
TGTGCCAGCAGCTTAGATTCGAAGACCCAGTACTTC	CASSLDSKTQYF	TRBV7-9	TRBJ2-5	NA	NA
TGCGCCAGCAGCTTGGTGTCTAGCGGGAGGAGCTACGAGCAGTACTTC	CASSLVSSGRSYEQYF	TRBV5-1	TRBJ2-7	NA	TRBD2
TGTGCCAGCAGTGATTCAAACAGGGACTACGAGCAGTACTTC	CASSDSNRDYEQYF	TRBV25-1	TRBJ2-7	NA	NA
TGCGCCAGCAGCTTCAGGCGGCCCCTTAACACCGGGGAGCTGTTTTTT	CASSFRRPLNTGELFF	TRBV5-1	TRBJ2-2	NA	NA
TGTGCCAGCAGTTTATCAGGCACAGATACGCAGTATTTT	CASSLSGTDTQYF	TRBV28	TRBJ2-3	NA	NA
TGTGCCAGTAGTATATCGAGCCAGGGGTTCAAAAACATTCAGTACTTC	CASSISSQGFKNIQYF	TRBV19	TRBJ2-4	NA	NA
TGTGCCTGGAGTGTAAAAGGGCCCGCCTACGAGCAGTACTTC	CAWSVKGPAYEQYF	TRBV30	TRBJ2-7	NA	NA